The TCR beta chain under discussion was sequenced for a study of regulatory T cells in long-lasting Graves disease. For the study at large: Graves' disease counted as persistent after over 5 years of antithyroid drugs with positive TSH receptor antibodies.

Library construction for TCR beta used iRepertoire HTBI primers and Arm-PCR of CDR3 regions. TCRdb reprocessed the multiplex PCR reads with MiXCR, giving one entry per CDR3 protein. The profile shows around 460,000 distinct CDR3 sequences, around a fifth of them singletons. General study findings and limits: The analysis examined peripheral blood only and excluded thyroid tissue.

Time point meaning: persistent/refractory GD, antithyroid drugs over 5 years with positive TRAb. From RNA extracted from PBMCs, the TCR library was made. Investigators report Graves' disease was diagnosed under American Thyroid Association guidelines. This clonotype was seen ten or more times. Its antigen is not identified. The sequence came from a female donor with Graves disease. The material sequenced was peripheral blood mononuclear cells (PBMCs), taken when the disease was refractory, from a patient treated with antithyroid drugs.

The CDR3 DNA sequence: TGTGCCAGCAGTTCCACCGCCAGGCCGAACACTGAAGCTTTCTTT. The encoded protein is CASSSTARPNTEAFF. V gene TRBV28 combines with J gene TRBJ1-1; D not certain. V was clipped by 4 bases and J by 1 base, with 13 bases between them. Germline V gene lookup returns CDR1 MDHEN and CDR2 SYDVKM. The CDR3 contains 15 residues.